Below, 27 T cell receptor beta chains from the same sample are listed, as sequenced in a study of blood T cells in healthy people across ages. Then a second PCR, running about 7 to 11 cycles, was carried out with a sample-barcoded 5' primer and a J-beta primer mix. TCRdb reprocessed the 5' RACE reads via MiXCR and lists one record per CDR3 protein. The sample lists 1.5 million to 2 million distinct CDR3 sequences, about two fifths occurring once. Sequenced: blood. These receptors all stem from a human donor in good health.

As DNA, the CDR3 is TGTGCCAGCAGGTACCTTAGCACAGATACGCAGTATTTT. Its protein product is CASRYLSTDTQYF. The chain joins TRBV6-5 to TRBJ2-3; D is undetermined. The germline V and J ends were trimmed by 6 bases and 0 bases, with 7 bases remaining between them. The CDR3 has 13 amino acids. CDR1 is MNHEY, CDR2 SVGAGI, per germline.

This clonotype was counted between two and nine times. The chain carries TRBV2 and TRBJ2-3; D unresolved. Trimming removed 0 bases at V and 4 bases at J, with 8 bases between. The germline V gene has CDR1 SNHLY and CDR2 FYNNEI. The CDR3 sequence is 14 residues long. The CDR3 nucleotides read TGTGCCAGCAGTGAAGCGCTCCCTTCAGATACGCAGTATTTT. Translated, it gives CASSEALPSDTQYF.

This clonotype was recorded a few times. V gene TRBV29-1 combines with J gene TRBJ2-1; the match to TRBD2 covers 10 bases. The germline V gene has CDR1 SQVTM and CDR2 ANQGSEA. This CDR3 is built from 11 residues. Trimming at V came to 6 bases and at J to 10 bases, leaving 3 bases not matched to a gene. In DNA, the CDR3 is TGCAGCGTCCTAGCGGGAGCCGAGCAGTTCTTC. Residues: CSVLAGAEQFF.

Of note for this clonotype: Given a much more abundant clone one base away, this may be a read error. This chain uses TRBV11-3 with TRBJ1-2; 7 bases are a match to TRBD1. The CDR3 loop spans 13 amino acids. Germline lookup yields CDR1 SGHNT and CDR2 YENEEA. The CDR3: CASGLQGYYGYTF. The DNA for the CDR3 is TGTGCCAGCGGCTTACAGGGGTACTATGGCTACACCTTC.

In its sample, this clonotype was seen once. The CDR3 reads CSARAPRLKETQYF. The DNA of the CDR3 is TGCAGTGCTAGAGCCCCCAGACTTAAAGAGACCCAGTACTTC. The J gene is TRBJ2-4, the V gene TRBV20-1; D is ambiguous. The J call may be in error: the DNA end matches TRBJ2-5 better. CDR1 is DFQATT and CDR2 is SNEGSKA in the germline V gene (reference sequence). CDR3 length equals 14 residues.

This clonotype has only a few counts. The CDR3 DNA is TGTGCCAGCAAGGCCGGGACTAGCGTTTACAATGAGCAGTTCTTC. Translation: CASKAGTSVYNEQFF. The V gene is TRBV6-5, the J gene TRBJ2-1; 10 positions match TRBD2. Per the germline V gene, CDR1 is MNHEY and CDR2 is SVGAGI. Trimming took 7 bases from V and 4 from J; bases not matched to a gene: 7. The length of the CDR3 is 15 residues.

Regarding this clonotype: A much larger clone lies a single base off, so this may be a read error. The rearrangement links TRBV9 to TRBJ2-6; 7 bases match TRBD1. This CDR3 is 16 amino acids long. CDR1 and CDR2 from the germline V gene are SGDLS and YYNGEE. DNA of the CDR3: TGTGCCAGCAACGGACAGGCAAGCTCTGGGACCAACGTCCTGACTTTC. It is translated as CASNGQASSGTNVLTF.

The V call is TRBV29-1, the J call TRBJ2-5; D perhaps matches TRBD1 (7 bases). V lost 7 bases and J 7 bases, leaving 13 bases between the germline ends. The CDR3 consists of 11 residues. Germline CDR1 reads SQVTM; CDR2 reads ANQGSEA. The CDR3 DNA follows: TGCAGCGCAGGGGGGTATGGGACCCAGTACTTC. Translating it yields CSAGGYGTQYF.

This clonotype has just one count. The chain carries TRBV18 and TRBJ2-3, with unresolved D. Germline assignment: CDR1 KGHSH and CDR2 LQKENI. The CDR3 totals 15 residues. The ends were cut back, 0 bases at V and 0 bases at J, with 7 bases in the middle. CDR3 sequence: CASSPPVQSTDTQYF. The CDR3, as DNA: TGTGCCAGCTCACCACCGGTTCAAAGCACAGATACGCAGTATTTT. The full variable domain, in which reference TRBV18 and TRBJ2-3 provide the parts outside the CDR3, is NAGVMQNPRHLVRRRGQEARLRCSPMKGHSHVYWYRQLPEEGLKFMVYLQKENIIDESGMPKERFSAEFPKEGPSILRIQQVVRGDSAAYFCASSPPVQSTDTQYFGPGTRLTVL.

The rearrangement links TRBV9 to TRBJ2-2; D is possibly TRBD1 (6 bases). V was shortened by 4 bases and J by 0 bases, with 13 bases between the two germline ends. Germline V gene data show CDR1 as SGDLS and CDR2 as YYNGEE. The CDR3 has 16 residues. The CDR3 region is CASSPGTGSNTGELFF. The DNA of the CDR3 is TGTGCCAGCAGCCCCGGTACAGGGTCGAACACCGGGGAGCTGTTTTTT. Based on the CDR3 plus reference TRBV9 and TRBJ2-2, the full variable domain is DSGVTQTPKHLITATGQRVTLRCSPRSGDLSVYWYQQSLDQGLQFLIQYYNGEERAKGNILERFSAQQFPDLHSELNLSSLELGDSALYFCASSPGTGSNTGELFFGEGSRLTVL.

The chain employs TRBV7-2 and TRBJ2-3; D unclear. The CDR3 spans 15 residues. Germline lookup yields CDR1 SGHTA and CDR2 FQGNSA. Trimming took off 8 bases at V and 0 bases at J, with 15 bases between the two ends. The CDR3 coding sequence is TGTGCCAGCGGCTCTAGGGCCGTTAGCACAGATACGCAGTATTTT. It specifies CASGSRAVSTDTQYF.

The V call is TRBV6-5, the J call TRBJ2-5; D unclear. V lost 3 bases, J lost 11 bases, and 19 bases lay in between. Germline V gene sequence: CDR1 MNHEY, CDR2 SVGAGI. The CDR3 has 14 amino acids. The CDR3 protein is CASSYTGIPAGQYF. CDR3 nucleotides: TGTGCCAGCAGTTATACTGGGATCCCTGCCGGGCAGTACTTC.

The chain uses TRBV12-3 or TRBV12-4 and TRBJ1-2; 10 nucleotides align to TRBD1. This CDR3 has 15 residues. V shed 5 bases, J shed 4 bases, and the junction held 7 bases outside the gene matches. The CDR3 DNA reads as TGTGCCAGCAGTCACGGACAGGGGGGCTTCTATGGCTACACCTTC. It is translated as CASSHGQGGFYGYTF.

This clonotype was observed at least ten times. The rearrangement joins TRBV10-3 to TRBJ2-7, with a possible D match to TRBD1 (6 bases). The CDR3 runs to 14 residues. V lost 11 bases and J lost 2, with 19 bases in between. CDR1 and CDR2 (germline): ENHRY, SYGVKD. Written as DNA, the CDR3 is TGTGCCTCTAGTCAGGGGATTAATACCTACGAGCAGTACTTC. It translates to CASSQGINTYEQYF.

V is TRBV28 and J is TRBJ2-7; 15 bases fit TRBD2. TRBJ2-4 matches the DNA end more closely, so the J call is doubtful. In germline, CDR1 is MDHEN, CDR2 SYDVKM. The CDR3 is 16 amino acids. CDR3: CASSPRGLAGGDIQYF. CDR3 nucleotide sequence: TGTGCCAGCAGCCCTCGAGGACTAGCGGGAGGGGACATTCAGTACTTC.

In regard to this clonotype: The junction departs from germline at one end; a sequencing error may be responsible. The V call is TRBV10-3, the J call TRBJ1-5; TRBD1 is a possible D gene (6 bases). Per germline, CDR1 ENHRY and CDR2 SYGVKD. CDR3 size: 14 residues. The CDR3 DNA follows: TGTGCCATCCTGGCAGGGGTCAGCAGTCAGCCCCAGCATTTT. It specifies CAILAGVSSQPQHF.

V is TRBV29-1 and J is TRBJ2-7; D is perhaps TRBD2 (5 bases). The CDR3 has 15 residues. V lost 5 bases and J 6 bases, leaving 23 bases between the germline ends. The germline gives CDR1 SQVTM, CDR2 ANQGSEA. The chain's CDR3 is CSVLPSGVATTEQYF. CDR3 DNA sequence: TGCAGCGTTCTCCCCTCCGGGGTTGCTACTACCGAGCAGTACTTC.

The sample holds a few counts of this clonotype. The J gene is TRBJ1-2, the V gene TRBV7-2; D is ambiguous. With 1 base removed from V and 3 bases from J, the gap between germline ends came to 9 bases. Germline lookup yields CDR1 SGHTA and CDR2 FQGNSA. This CDR3 has 14 amino acids. In DNA form, the CDR3 reads TGTGCCAGCAGCTTAGGGGGAGTCGACTATGGCTACACCTTC. This translates into CASSLGGVDYGYTF.

This clonotype was counted between two and nine times. The chain recombines TRBV7-6 with TRBJ1-5; maybe TRBD1 (5 bases). Germline V lookup: CDR1 SGHVS, CDR2 FNYEAQ. Trimming cost V 5 bases and J 7 bases, with 15 bases left between them. This CDR3 has 14 residues. This CDR3 reads CASSPREAGQPQHF. The DNA of the CDR3 is TGTGCCAGCAGCCCCAGGGAGGCAGGACAGCCCCAGCATTTT. The full variable domain, completed using reference TRBV7-6 and TRBJ1-5, is GAGVSQSPRYKVTKRGQDVALRCDPISGHVSLYWYRQALGQGPEFLTYFNYEAQQDKSGLPNDRFSAERPEGSISTLTIQRTEQRDSAMYRCASSPREAGQPQHFGDGTRLSIL.

This chain links TRBV5-1 with TRBJ2-5; D gene uncertain. V lost 1 base to trimming and J lost 5 bases, with 18 bases between them. This CDR3 comprises 16 residues. Germline CDR1 reads SGHRS; CDR2 reads YFSETQ. The CDR3 bases are TGCGCCAGCAGCTTGACATCCGGCCCCTCCTGCGAGACCCAGTACTTC. The encoded protein is CASSLTSGPSCETQYF.

The rearrangement joins TRBV29-1 to TRBJ2-3, with D perhaps TRBD2 (5 bases). The CDR3 runs to 14 residues. Germline V gene lookup returns CDR1 SQVTM and CDR2 ANQGSEA. With 4 bases removed from V and 0 bases from J, the gap between germline ends came to 11 bases. DNA of the CDR3: TGCAGCGTTGGGAAGGGAGCTAGCACAGATACGCAGTATTTT. Amino acid sequence: CSVGKGASTDTQYF.

The chain joins TRBV11-3 to TRBJ2-7, with 10 bases that match TRBD2. With V trimmed by 4 bases and J by 1 base, 7 bases remained unmatched. CDR3 length equals 16 residues. Germline-derived CDR1 and CDR2 are SGHNT and YENEEA. The CDR3 here is CASSSLAGTVSYEQYF. The CDR3 bases are TGTGCCAGCAGCTCACTAGCGGGGACCGTATCCTACGAGCAGTACTTC.

CDR3 amino acids: CASSQAHRDYGYTF. CDR3 sequence (DNA): TGTGCCAGCAGCCAAGCGCACAGGGACTATGGCTACACCTTC. This chain links TRBV3-1 with TRBJ1-2; tentatively, D is TRBD1 (6 bases). The CDR3 length is 14 residues. V was cut by 1 base and J by 3 bases, with 9 bases left in between. The germline gives CDR1 LGHDT, CDR2 YNNKEL (reference sequence).

DNA for the CDR3: TGCAGTTACTATCAGGATAAAAACTATGGCTACACCTTC. Translation: CSYYQDKNYGYTF. V usage is TRBV20-1 and J usage is TRBJ1-2; D remains unclear. V was pared by 8 bases and J by 2 bases, with 15 bases between. Germline CDR1 and CDR2: DFQATT and SNEGSKA (reference sequence). The length of the CDR3 is 13 residues.

The chain has TRBV7-6 and TRBJ1-1; D remains ambiguous. The germline V and J ends were trimmed by 5 bases and 6 bases, with 13 bases remaining between them. The germline gives CDR1 SGHVS, CDR2 FNYEAQ. This CDR3 has 13 amino acids. CDR3 in amino acids: CASSASRGSEAFF. Here the CDR3 DNA reads TGTGCCAGCAGCGCCTCACGGGGTTCTGAAGCTTTCTTT.

As to this clonotype: A junction boundary mismatches the germline segment, possibly from a read error. V is TRBV7-7 and J is TRBJ1-1; D call uncertain. Germline assignment: CDR1 SSHAT and CDR2 FNYEAQ (reference sequence). This CDR3 comprises 13 residues. In DNA, the CDR3 is TGTGCTAGCAGCTTAGATGAAACACATGAAGCTTTCTTT. The encoded protein is CASSLDETHEAFF.

The sample holds a few counts of this clonotype. The chain is built from TRBV29-1 and TRBJ2-7; D not resolved. V lost 1 base to trimming and J lost 4 bases, with 11 bases between them. Germline CDR1 reads SQVTM; CDR2 reads ANQGSEA. This CDR3 has 13 amino acids. The CDR3 nucleotides read TGCAGCGTTGAAGGGAGACTGGGTTACGAGCAGTACTTC. This sequence encodes CSVEGRLGYEQYF.